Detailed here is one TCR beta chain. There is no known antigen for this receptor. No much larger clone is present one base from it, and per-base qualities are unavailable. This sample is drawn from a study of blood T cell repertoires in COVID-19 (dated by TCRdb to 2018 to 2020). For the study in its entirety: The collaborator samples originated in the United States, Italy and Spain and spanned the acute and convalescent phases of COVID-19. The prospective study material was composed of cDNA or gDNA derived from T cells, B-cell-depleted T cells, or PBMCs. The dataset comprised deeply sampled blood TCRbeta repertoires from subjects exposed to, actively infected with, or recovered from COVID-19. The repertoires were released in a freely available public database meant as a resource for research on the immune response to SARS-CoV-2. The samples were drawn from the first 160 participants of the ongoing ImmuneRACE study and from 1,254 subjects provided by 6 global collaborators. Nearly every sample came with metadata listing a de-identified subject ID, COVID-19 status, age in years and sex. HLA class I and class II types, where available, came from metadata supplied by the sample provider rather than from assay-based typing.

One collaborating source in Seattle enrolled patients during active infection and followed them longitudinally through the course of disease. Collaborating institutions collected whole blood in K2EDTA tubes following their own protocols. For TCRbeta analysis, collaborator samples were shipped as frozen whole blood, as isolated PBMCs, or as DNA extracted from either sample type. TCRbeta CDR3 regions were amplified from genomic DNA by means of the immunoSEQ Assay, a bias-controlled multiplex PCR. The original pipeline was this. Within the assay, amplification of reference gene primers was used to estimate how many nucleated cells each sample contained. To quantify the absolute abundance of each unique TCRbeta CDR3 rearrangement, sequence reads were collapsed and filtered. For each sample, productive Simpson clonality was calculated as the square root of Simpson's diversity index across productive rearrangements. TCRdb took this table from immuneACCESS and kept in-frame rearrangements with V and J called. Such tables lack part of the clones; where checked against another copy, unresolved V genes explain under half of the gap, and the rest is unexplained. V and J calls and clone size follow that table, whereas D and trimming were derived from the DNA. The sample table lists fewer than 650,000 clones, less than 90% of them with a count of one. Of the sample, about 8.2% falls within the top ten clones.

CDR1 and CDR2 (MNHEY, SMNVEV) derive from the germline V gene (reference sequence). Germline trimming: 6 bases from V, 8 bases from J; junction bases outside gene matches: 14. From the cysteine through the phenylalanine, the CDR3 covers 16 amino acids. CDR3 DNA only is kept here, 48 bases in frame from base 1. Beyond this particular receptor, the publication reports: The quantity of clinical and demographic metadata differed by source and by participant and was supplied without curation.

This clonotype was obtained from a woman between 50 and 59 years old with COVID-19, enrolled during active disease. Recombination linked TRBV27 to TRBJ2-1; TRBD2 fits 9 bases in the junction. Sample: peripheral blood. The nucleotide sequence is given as TGTGCCAGCAGCGGACCTTTGGCGGGGGGGCCGGATGAGCAGTTCTTC. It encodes CASSGPLAGGPDEQFF.